A single sample gave rise to the 6 T cell receptor beta chains below, sequenced in a study of control samples from healthy donors and cancer patients. The repertoire was sequenced with immunoSEQ multiplex PCR; TCRdb's copy has only in-frame clones and lacks some. The sample has about 120,000 clones, around 89% seen once. Sequencing was performed on blood. The source of these receptors is a man aged 35-49 years in good health.

This clone was counted ten times or more. The V gene is TRBV6-4, the J gene TRBJ2-3; TRBD1 is a possible D gene (6 bases). Germline V gene lookup returns CDR1 MRHNA and CDR2 SNTAGT. Deletions cut 2 bases from V and 0 bases from J, with 12 bases between. The CDR3 loop spans 16 amino acids. The CDR3 DNA is TGTGCCAGCAGTGACCAGGGGACAAGTAGCACAGATACGCAGTATTTT. This gives the protein CASSDQGTSSTDTQYF.

V and J are TRBV6-5 and TRBJ1-5, with TRBD1 matching over 7 bases. This CDR3 comprises 14 residues. Trimming at V came to 6 bases and at J to 2 bases, leaving 4 bases not matched to a gene. Germline V gene sequence: CDR1 MNHEY, CDR2 SVGAGI. The CDR3 nucleotides read TGTGCCAGCAGGGCTACAGGGGGCAATCAGCCCCAGCATTTT. It specifies CASRATGGNQPQHF.

This sequence joins TRBV11-3 and TRBJ1-3; D unclear. CDR1 SGHNT and CDR2 YENEEA come from the germline V gene. The CDR3 spans 14 residues. V lost 1 base and J 0 bases, leaving 4 bases between the germline ends. CDR3 DNA: TGTGCCAGCAGCTTAGGAGTCTCTGGAAACACCATATATTTT. This sequence encodes CASSLGVSGNTIYF. The full variable domain, in which reference TRBV11-3 and TRBJ1-3 provide the parts outside the CDR3, is EAGVVQSPRYKIIEKKQPVAFWCNPISGHNTLYWYLQNLGQGPELLIRYENEEAVDDSQLPKDRFSAERLKGVDSTLKIQPAELGDSAVYLCASSLGVSGNTIYFGEGSWLTVV.

For the CDR3, the DNA is TGTGCCAGCAGGAAGGAGGGGGTGGAGAACACTGAAGCTTTCTTT. Encoded protein: CASRKEGVENTEAFF. The rearrangement links TRBV2 to TRBJ1-1; TRBD1 is a possible D gene (6 bases). This CDR3 contains 15 residues. With 6 bases removed from V and 1 base from J, the gap between germline ends came to 15 bases. Germline values: CDR1 SNHLY, CDR2 FYNNEI.

J is TRBJ1-2 and V is TRBV2, with TRBD1 matching over 9 bases. The CDR3 length is 14 residues. CDR1 and CDR2 from the germline V gene are SNHLY and FYNNEI. With 4 bases clipped from V and 7 bases from J, the junction kept 7 bases outside the gene matches. The CDR3 loop reads CASSGTGAAFGYTF. CDR3 in DNA: TGTGCCAGCAGTGGGACAGGGGCTGCATTTGGCTACACCTTC.

The chain employs TRBV11-2 and TRBJ2-3, with D perhaps matching TRBD1 or TRBD2 (5 bases each). Germline V CDR1 and CDR2: SGHAT, FQNNGV. Trimming stripped 5 bases from V and 4 bases from J, with 13 bases between. The CDR3 sequence is 14 residues long. The CDR3 DNA reads as TGTGCCAGCAGCCCGGGGACGCGGGCAGATACGCAGTATTTT. Protein sequence: CASSPGTRADTQYF.